The present T cell receptor beta chain was sequenced within a study of control samples from healthy donors and cancer patients. This CDR3 contains 14 residues. The germline CDR1 and CDR2 sequences are MNHEY and SVGAGI. V shed 0 bases and J shed 3 bases, with 8 bases lying between them. The method was immunoSEQ multiplex PCR; TCRdb's version includes in-frame clones alone and lacks a portion of them. The table has approximately 100,000 clones, around nine tenths seen once; the top ten hold 2.5% to 3.5%. This TCR came from a human donor in good health. The donor label of this sample is uncertain. The chain carries TRBV6-5 and TRBJ1-2; D is ambiguous. Sequenced: blood. This chain's CDR3 is CASSYSVGDYGYTF. CDR3 in DNA: TGTGCCAGCAGTTACTCTGTGGGAGACTATGGCTACACCTTC.